These T cell receptor beta chains were read from a single sample in a study of blood T cell repertoires in COVID-19. Produced via immunoSEQ multiplex PCR; TCRdb's table is partial and in-frame only. The sample gives about 67,000 clones, roughly 87% of which show up once; 19% is in the top ten. The sample consisted of peripheral blood. Receptor source: a woman of 80 years or more with acute or convalescent COVID-19. CDR3s include the opening cysteine and the closing phenylalanine or tryptophan. Clone size is not always given. Where it is, it says once, few, many or a class for expanded clones.

size,V,J,CDR3
-,TRBV5-5,TRBJ1-6,CASSLQANSPLHF
-,TRBV29-1,TRBJ1-5,CSVEAGPGQPQHF
large,TRBV27,TRBJ2-7,CASSFPLAGGPGEQYF
-,TRBV28,TRBJ1-1,CASSLGQGAITEAFF
-,TRBV5-1,TRBJ2-1,CASSLNVNNEQFF
once,TRBV28,TRBJ2-2,CASSAGSDDAGELFF
-,TRBV28,TRBJ1-6,CASRLGGSRPSPLHF
once,TRBV9,TRBJ1-6,CASSDRRDRGHSPLHF
-,TRBV20-1,TRBJ1-1,CSASNTGAEAFF
-,TRBV18,TRBJ2-7,CASSLTGDSYEQYF
few,TRBV7-9,TRBJ2-3,CASSLNEADTQYF
-,TRBV5-4,TRBJ1-2,CASSPSPGEGRYGYTF
-,TRBV20-1,TRBJ1-1,CSASRTRGGIGTEAFF
-,TRBV19,TRBJ1-1,CASSQRTGGRTEAFF
-,TRBV30,TRBJ1-5,CAWSVTGNNQPQHF
-,TRBV28,TRBJ2-1,CATSGQGQNEQFF
few,TRBV6-4,TRBJ2-3,CASSALAGSGVVQYF
-,TRBV5-1,TRBJ2-1,CASRPLAGSNEQFF
-,TRBV14,TRBJ1-2,CASSPLGQGGYGYTF
once,TRBV5-4,TRBJ2-2,CASSLQSGELFF
-,TRBV6-1,TRBJ1-5,CASSASRGGRYQPQHF
few,TRBV3-1/TRBV3-2,TRBJ2-7,CASSQHRGTGGSEQYF
-,TRBV30,TRBJ1-4,CAWSRTGNEKLFF
-,TRBV10-3,TRBJ1-3,CAIRRTDGNTIYF
-,TRBV9,TRBJ2-3,CASSIRGESTDTQYF
-,TRBV15,TRBJ1-2,CATSRGGQGMLGYTF
-,TRBV7-3,TRBJ2-5,CASSLSGAYRETQYF
-,TRBV12-3/TRBV12-4,TRBJ1-1,CATEGGTGTEAFF
-,TRBV28,TRBJ1-4,CASTKTGAREKLFF
-,TRBV27,TRBJ2-7,CASSRITAGGLHPQYF
-,TRBV13,TRBJ1-2,CASSLSLESGSTF
-,TRBV5-4,TRBJ2-1,CASSSPAEDEQFF
-,TRBV10-3,TRBJ2-2,CAILEGTSGGPGGNTGELFF
-,TRBV27,TRBJ2-7,CASSPASWTGVQQYF
-,TRBV2,TRBJ1-5,CASSDATLGGIRPQHF
-,TRBV11-2,TRBJ2-7,CASSLIRTGAYEQYF
-,TRBV3-1/TRBV3-2,TRBJ2-5,CASSQVRGGFKETQYF